This TCR beta chain was found in a study of CD8+CD57+ T cells in acquired aplastic anemia. The V gene's germline CDR1 is DFQATT and CDR2 SNEGSKA (reference sequence). V trimming: 6 bases; J trimming: 5 bases; junction bases outside the gene matches: 13. CDR3 length: 16 residues. Genomic DNA served as template for TCR beta VDJ and CDR3 profiling. TCRdb independently ran MiXCR on the reads; one entry per CDR3 protein. The data contain about 180,000 distinct CDR3 sequences, around 50% of them singletons. On this clonotype itself: What it recognizes is unknown.

Sequencing was done on patients that had shown CD8+CD57+ cell expansion by flow cytometry. In all patients, the disease was severe acquired aplastic anemia. Whole-study findings and limits: Patients shared 25 to 35 CD8+ CDR3 sequences with controls.

Sequencing used sorted CD4+, CD8+, or CD8+CD57+ T cells (not recorded which) from PBMCs. V usage is TRBV20-1 and J usage is TRBJ1-1; 12 bases align to TRBD1. The clonotype originates from a human donor with aplastic anemia. CDR3 in amino acids: CSAIDRDRGPLTEAFF. CDR3 DNA sequence: TGCAGTGCCATCGACCGGGACAGGGGGCCATTGACTGAAGCTTTCTTT.